This T cell receptor beta chain was found in a study of blood T cell repertoires in COVID-19. Under the authors' procedure: Estimation of nucleated cell counts was performed using reference gene primer amplification. Sequenced by immunoSEQ multiplex PCR; TCRdb stores in-frame clones only, minus some. Clonal size and the V and J genes are those of that table, whereas D and trimming came from the DNA. The sample contains 540,000 or so clones, 85% to 90% of which appear only once. Trimming removed 6 bases from V and 4 bases from J; junction bases left unmatched: 4. CDR1 and CDR2 from the germline V gene are MNHEY and SVGAGI. This CDR3 region has 14 residues.

Sample: peripheral blood. This sequence originates from a woman aged 50 to 60 with COVID-19, enrolled during active disease. The rearrangement joins TRBV6-5 to TRBJ1-3, with 9 bases lining up with TRBD1. DNA for the CDR3: TGTGCCAGCAGCCGGGACAGGGCGGGAAACACCATATATTTT. This encodes CASSRDRAGNTIYF.